The 5 T cell receptor beta chains in this list originate from one sample, sequenced in a study of blood T cell repertoires in COVID-19. Libraries were prepared by immunoSEQ multiplex PCR; TCRdb keeps only in-frame clonotypes and omits some of them. The sample yields roughly 330,000 clones, 86% seen once. Sequenced sample: peripheral blood. All receptors derive from a woman aged 50 to 60 with acute or convalescent COVID-19.

The chain is built from TRBV5-1 and TRBJ2-1; no reliable D call. This CDR3 contains 14 residues. Germline V gene data show CDR1 as SGHRS and CDR2 as YFSETQ. V was shortened by 0 bases and J by 1 base, with 5 bases between the two germline ends. This chain's CDR3 is CASSLGQSYNEQFF. The CDR3 region has the DNA TGCGCCAGCAGCTTGGGGCAGTCCTACAATGAGCAGTTCTTC.

The genes are TRBV10-2 and TRBJ1-2, with 8 bases aligning to TRBD1. The CDR3 is made up of 14 amino acids. After removal of 2 bases from V and 3 bases from J, the junction contained 2 bases not matched to a gene. CDR1 and CDR2 (germline): WSHSY, SAAADI. CDR3 sequence: CASSENRGDYGYTF. The CDR3 region has the DNA TGCGCCAGCAGTGAGAACAGGGGGGACTATGGCTACACCTTC.

In its sample, this clone was seen a few times. The chain uses TRBV15 and TRBJ1-6, with a tentative D call TRBD1 (5 bases). The CDR3 runs to 21 residues. Trimming removed 0 bases at V and 5 bases at J, with 26 bases between. Germline V gives CDR1 LNHNV, CDR2 YYDKDF (reference sequence). CDR3 DNA: TGTGCCACCAGCAGAGATACAGCCGGGGGACGAGGGGATAGGAATAATTCACCCCTCCACTTT. It is translated as CATSRDTAGGRGDRNNSPLHF. Drawing the rest from reference TRBV15 and TRBJ1-6, the complete variable domain is DAMVIQNPRYQVTQFGKPVTLSCSQTLNHNVMYWYQQKSSQAPKLLFHYYDKDFNNEADTPDNFQSRRPNTSFCFLDIRSPGLGDTAMYLCATSRDTAGGRGDRNNSPLHFGNGTRLTVT.

The J gene is TRBJ2-2, the V gene TRBV12-3 or TRBV12-4, with TRBD1 matching 9 bases. With V trimmed by 6 bases and J by 6 bases, 2 bases remained unmatched. CDR3 length: 13 residues. The CDR3, as DNA: TGTGCCAGCAGGCGACAGGGGGCCGGGGAGCTGTTTTTT. This codes for CASRRQGAGELFF.

This chain connects TRBV7-2 to TRBJ1-4, with 7 bases aligning to TRBD1. The ends lost 11 bases at V and 0 bases at J; junction bases unmatched: 9. Germline V gene lookup returns CDR1 SGHTA and CDR2 FQGNSA. The length of the CDR3 is 15 residues. For the CDR3, the DNA is TGTGCCCCCTCGGGGACAGTTGCAACTAATGAAAAACTGTTTTTT. This encodes CAPSGTVATNEKLFF.